Below are 15 T cell receptor beta chains sequenced from a single sample in a study of cytomegalovirus exposure and HLA in healthy donors. With 60 Vbeta and 13 Jbeta primers, the PCR was carried out. The data were produced by immunoSEQ multiplex PCR, yet TCRdb's version contains in-frame clones alone and is incomplete. Of approximately 120,000 clones listed, over 60% are singletons. The specimen was PBMCs. The receptors here all came from a woman between 40 and 50 years old in good health and CMV-seronegative.

The rearrangement links TRBV27 to TRBJ1-5; D is unresolved. The CDR3 has 13 amino acids. Trimming removed 7 bases at V and 6 bases at J, with 13 bases between. The germline V gene has CDR1 MNHEY and CDR2 SMNVEV (reference sequence). The CDR3 protein is CASTFRIGQPQHF. As DNA, the CDR3 is TGTGCCAGCACCTTCAGGATTGGTCAGCCCCAGCATTTT.

The chain couples TRBV28 to TRBJ2-5; 7 bases line up with TRBD1. Germline assignment: CDR1 MDHEN and CDR2 SYDVKM. V was clipped by 5 bases and J by 3 bases; unmatched bases: 6. The CDR3 sequence is 14 residues long. The CDR3 reads CASSHRGTEETQYF. The CDR3 nucleotides read TGTGCCAGCAGTCATCGTGGGACAGAAGAGACCCAGTACTTC. Complete variable domain (other parts from reference TRBV28 and TRBJ2-5): DVKVTQSSRYLVKRTGEKVFLECVQDMDHENMFWYRQDPGLGLRLIYFSYDVKMKEKGDIPEGYSVSREKKERFSLILESASTNQTSMYLCASSHRGTEETQYFGPGTRLLVL.

The table lists this clone with a count of one. This chain connects TRBV28 to TRBJ2-7; the match to TRBD1 covers 8 bases. Germline CDR1 reads MDHEN; CDR2 reads SYDVKM. The ends lost 0 bases at V and 6 bases at J; junction bases unmatched: 13. This CDR3 comprises 17 residues. CDR3 amino acids: CASSLWPRRTGLTEQYF. The CDR3 DNA sequence: TGTGCCAGCAGTTTATGGCCCAGACGGACAGGGCTGACCGAGCAGTACTTC.

The gene calls are TRBV28 and TRBJ2-7; tentative D call: TRBD2 (6 bases). The CDR3 runs to 15 residues. Germline V gene data show CDR1 as MDHEN and CDR2 as SYDVKM. Trimming shortened V by 6 bases and J by 4 bases, and 19 bases separated the two germline ends. The CDR3 sequence is CASRSSGAALYEQYF. The DNA of the CDR3 is TGTGCCAGCAGGTCCTCGGGAGCGGCCCTGTACGAGCAGTACTTC.

This clone was detected only a few times. The V call is TRBV20-1, the J call TRBJ1-1; D is unresolved. This CDR3 contains 10 residues. CDR1 is DFQATT and CDR2 is SNEGSKA in the germline V gene (reference sequence). This CDR3 is CSPGGTEAFF. The CDR3 DNA follows: TGCAGCCCGGGAGGGACTGAAGCTTTCTTT.

The chain recombines TRBV4-1 with TRBJ1-3, with 8 bases fitting TRBD1. The length of the CDR3 is 19 residues. Germline values: CDR1 MGHRA, CDR2 YSYEKL. Trimming at V came to 3 bases and at J to 7 bases, leaving 20 bases not matched to a gene. CDR3: CASSQYSVTGVLGWNTIYF. The CDR3, as DNA: TGCGCCAGCAGCCAGTACTCCGTGACAGGGGTTTTAGGTTGGAACACCATATATTTT.

This clone is a singleton in its sample. V is TRBV2 and J is TRBJ2-3, with D possibly matching TRBD1 (6 bases). Germline lookup yields CDR1 SNHLY and CDR2 FYNNEI. This CDR3 has 15 residues. Trimming shortened V by 5 bases and J by 5 bases, and 17 bases separated the two germline ends. CDR3 amino acids: CASSNERGSEDTQYF. CDR3 DNA sequence: TGTGCCAGCAGTAATGAGAGGGGGTCGGAAGATACGCAGTATTTT. Complete variable domain (other parts from reference TRBV2 and TRBJ2-3): EPEVTQTPSHQVTQMGQEVILRCVPISNHLYFYWYRQILGQKVEFLVSFYNNEISEKSEIFDDQFSVERPDGSNFTLKIRSTKLEDSAMYFCASSNERGSEDTQYFGPGTRLTVL.

The V gene is TRBV10-1, the J gene TRBJ2-3; D is perhaps TRBD2 (6 bases). Trimming cost V 1 base and J 8 bases, with 16 bases left between them. Germline values: CDR1 WNHNN, CDR2 SYGVQD (reference sequence). The CDR3 is 15 amino acids. The CDR3 is CASSEWSNVGGTQYF. CDR3 sequence (DNA): TGCGCCAGCAGTGAGTGGTCCAACGTGGGGGGTACGCAGTATTTT.

The chain has TRBV7-2 and TRBJ1-2; D gene ambiguous. The germline gives CDR1 SGHTA, CDR2 FQGNSA. The CDR3 is made up of 15 amino acids. With 2 bases removed from V and 7 bases from J, the gap between germline ends came to 17 bases. CDR3 nucleotide sequence: TGTGCCAGCAGCTTAACAGACACCCTTCCGGCTGGCTACACCTTC. Translating gives CASSLTDTLPAGYTF.

There are a few counts of this clone. J is TRBJ2-7 and V is TRBV28, with a possible D match to TRBD2 (6 bases). The CDR3 runs 14 residues. Trimming left V 7 bases short and J 3 bases short, with 16 bases between. CDR1 is MDHEN and CDR2 is SYDVKM in the germline V gene. Here the CDR3 reads CASTLSGNLYEQYF. The DNA for the CDR3 is TGTGCCAGCACACTTAGCGGAAACCTCTACGAGCAGTACTTC.

Here the CDR3 reads CASSLGPLVFDEQFF. The CDR3 DNA follows: TGTGCCAGCAGTTTAGGCCCATTGGTGTTCGATGAGCAGTTCTTC. The chain couples TRBV28 to TRBJ2-1; D unresolved. The V end was cut by 2 bases, the J end by 8 bases, with 16 bases between. Germline loops: CDR1 MDHEN, CDR2 SYDVKM. The CDR3 sequence is 15 residues long.

This clone turned up a few times. The chain recombines TRBV5-4 with TRBJ2-5; 9 bases fit TRBD2. The CDR3 extends over 16 amino acids. Germline V CDR1 and CDR2: SGHNT, YYREEE (reference sequence). Losses at the gene ends were 5 bases for V and 5 bases for J; bases not matched to a gene: 13. CDR3 DNA sequence: TGTGCCAGCAGTCCCGGACTAGCGCCCCTAGGGGAGACCCAGTACTTC. Amino acids: CASSPGLAPLGETQYF. Full variable domain (missing parts from reference TRBV5-4 and TRBJ2-5): ETGVTQSPTHLIKTRGQQVTLRCSSQSGHNTVSWYQQALGQGPQFIFQYYREEENGRGNFPPRFSGLQFPNYSSELNVNALELDDSALYLCASSPGLAPLGETQYFGPGTRLLVL.

The gene calls are TRBV10-3 and TRBJ1-3; 7 bases agree with TRBD1. Germline trimming cut 11 bases from V and 2 bases from J; bases unmatched to any gene: 9. Germline V gene data show CDR1 as ENHRY and CDR2 as SYGVKD. CDR3 length: 14 amino acids. The CDR3, as DNA: TGTGCCGCAAAAGACAGGGCCGCTGGAAACACCATATATTTT. This translates into CAAKDRAAGNTIYF.

V gene TRBV19 combines with J gene TRBJ1-5, with D possibly being TRBD1 (5 bases). Germline-derived CDR1 and CDR2 are LNHDA and SQIVND (reference sequence). Trimming left V 5 bases short and J 2 bases short, with 13 bases between. The CDR3 consists of 15 residues. CDR3 in DNA: TGTGCCAGTAGTCTCAGGGTTGGCGGCAATCAGCCCCAGCATTTT. Translated, it gives CASSLRVGGNQPQHF.

This chain connects TRBV9 to TRBJ2-5, with TRBD2 matching 8 bases. Germline V gene data show CDR1 as SGDLS and CDR2 as YYNGEE. The V and J ends lost 0 bases and 0 bases, in that order; junction bases with no gene match: 1. The CDR3 sequence is 15 residues long. CDR3 amino acids: CASSVAGGNQETQYF. DNA of the CDR3: TGTGCCAGCAGCGTAGCGGGGGGGAACCAAGAGACCCAGTACTTC.